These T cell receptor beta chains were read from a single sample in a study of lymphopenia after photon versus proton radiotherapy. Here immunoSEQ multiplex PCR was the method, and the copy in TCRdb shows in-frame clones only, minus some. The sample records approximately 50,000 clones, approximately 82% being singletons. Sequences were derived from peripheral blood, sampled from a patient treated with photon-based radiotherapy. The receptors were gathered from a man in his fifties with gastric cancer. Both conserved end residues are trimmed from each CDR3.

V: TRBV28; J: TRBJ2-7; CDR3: ASSSPDRGPTSSYEQY
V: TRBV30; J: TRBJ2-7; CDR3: AWRVGRTGPYEQY
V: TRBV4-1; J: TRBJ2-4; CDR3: ASSQDLGARIKNIQY
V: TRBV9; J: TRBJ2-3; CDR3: ASSSRKAAGADTQY
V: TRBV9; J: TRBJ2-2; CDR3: ASSVGGSDLFNTGELF
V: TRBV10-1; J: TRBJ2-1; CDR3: ASSESGGNEQF
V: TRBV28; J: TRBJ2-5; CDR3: ASSPKGVGQETQY
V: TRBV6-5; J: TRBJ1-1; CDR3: ASSYSRPPDTEAF
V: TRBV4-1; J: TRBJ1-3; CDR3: ASSSTGTGNTIY
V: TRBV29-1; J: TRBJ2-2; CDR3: SVRRPGLAANTGELF
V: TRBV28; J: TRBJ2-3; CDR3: ASVRGGSTDTQY
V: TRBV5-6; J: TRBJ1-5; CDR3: ASSLGRVLQPQH